This T cell receptor (beta chain) was recorded in a study of cytomegalovirus exposure and HLA in healthy donors. Germline lookup yields CDR1 LNHDA and CDR2 SQIVND (reference sequence). The CDR3 runs 13 residues. It was with 60 Vbeta and 13 Jbeta primers that the PCR ran. Libraries were prepared by immunoSEQ multiplex PCR; TCRdb keeps only in-frame clonotypes and omits some of them. The sample lists 100,000 or so clones; about 81% were seen once. The sample holds a few counts of this clone. Sequenced: PBMCs. This receptor was obtained from a man aged 35 to 55 in good health and CMV-seropositive. The chain has TRBV19 and TRBJ2-5; D remains ambiguous. TRBJ2-7 matches the DNA end more closely, so the J call is doubtful. This CDR3 reads CASSASSSYEQYF. CDR3 in DNA: TGTGCCAGTAGTGCCTCTAGCTCCTACGAGCAGTACTTC.